This T cell receptor (beta chain) was found in a study of blood T cell repertoires in COVID-19. Study-wide context: Donors in the United States, Italy and Spain gave samples during acute or convalescent COVID-19. Nucleic acid was either cDNA or gDNA, and it came from T cells, B-cell-depleted T cells, or PBMCs.

The protocol was immunoSEQ multiplex PCR, while the TCRdb copy is restricted to in-frame clones and leaves out a portion. The table shows about 140,000 clones, with over 80% occurring only once. V shed 2 bases and J shed 7 bases, with 5 bases lying between them. This CDR3 is built from 11 residues. Per the germline V gene, CDR1 is MNHEY and CDR2 is SVGEGT. This TCR came from a man in his 60s with active or convalescent COVID-19. The chain couples TRBV6-2 or TRBV6-3 to TRBJ1-2; no clear D. Sequencing was performed on peripheral blood. For the CDR3, the DNA is TGTGCCAGCAGTTACCCGTTTGGCTACACCTTC. It encodes CASSYPFGYTF.